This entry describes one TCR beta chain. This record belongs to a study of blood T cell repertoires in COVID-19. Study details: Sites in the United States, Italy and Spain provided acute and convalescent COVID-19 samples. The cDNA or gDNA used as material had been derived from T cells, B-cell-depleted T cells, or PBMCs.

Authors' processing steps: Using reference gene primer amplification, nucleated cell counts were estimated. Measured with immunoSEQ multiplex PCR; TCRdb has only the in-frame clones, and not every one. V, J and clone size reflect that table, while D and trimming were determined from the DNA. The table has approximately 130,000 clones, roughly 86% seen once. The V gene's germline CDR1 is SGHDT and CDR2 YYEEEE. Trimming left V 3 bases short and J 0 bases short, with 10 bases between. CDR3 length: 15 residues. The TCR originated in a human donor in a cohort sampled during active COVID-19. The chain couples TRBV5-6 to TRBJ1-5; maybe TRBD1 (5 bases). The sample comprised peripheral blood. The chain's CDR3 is CASSSGGASNQPQHF. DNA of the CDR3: TGTGCCAGCAGCTCGGGCGGGGCTAGCAATCAGCCCCAGCATTTT.